This TCR beta chain was sequenced in a study of blood T cell repertoires in COVID-19. As for the study in general: Samples representing acute and convalescent COVID-19 were sourced from the United States, Italy and Spain. PBMCs, B-cell-depleted T cells, or T cells were the source of the cDNA or gDNA that made up the material.

Per the original data handling: Quantification of nucleated cells was approximated via reference gene primer amplification. Some clones are missing from TCRdb's copy, which holds only in-frame ones; the method was immunoSEQ multiplex PCR. V, J and clone size are those of that table, while D and trimming were read from the DNA. The sample has some 330,000 clones, over 75% seen once. The CDR3 extends over 15 amino acids. Trimming removed 5 bases from V and 7 bases from J, with 15 bases in between. Per the germline V gene, CDR1 is SGHTA and CDR2 is FQGNSA. The chain uses TRBV7-2 and TRBJ1-6; D not certain. This TCR was sampled from a woman aged 45-65 years with active or convalescent COVID-19. Source material: peripheral blood. CDR3 nucleotide sequence: TGTGCCAGCAGCCCACTCTACCGGGAGAATTCACCCCTCCACTTT. Protein: CASSPLYRENSPLHF.